The 20 T cell receptor beta chains in this list originate from one sample, sequenced in a study of T-cell memory formation after mild COVID-19. Each CDR3 protein gets one entry after TCRdb re-called the 5' RACE reads with MiXCR. The data contain 300,000 to 400,000 distinct CDR3 sequences, less than 20% of them singletons. What was sequenced was PBMCs or a T cell subset sorted from them (not recorded which). The receptors shown here come from a man aged 18 to 30 who had mild COVID-19 (a few samples of this study predate the infection). Cell type and time point are not known.

This sequence joins TRBV20-1 and TRBJ2-7, with a weak D call TRBD1 (7 bases). Germline CDR1 DFQATT, CDR2 SNEGSKA (reference sequence). V was pared by 6 bases and J by 5 bases, with 14 bases between. This CDR3 spans 12 amino acids. CDR3 protein: CSARDRSHEQYF. CDR3 nucleotide sequence: TGCAGTGCGCGGGACAGAAGCCACGAGCAGTACTTC.

The chain is built from TRBV5-5 and TRBJ2-3; 9 nucleotides match TRBD2. The junction had 11 bases not matched to a gene; V was cut back by 6 bases and J by 6 bases. There are 15 residues in the CDR3. Germline lookup yields CDR1 SGHKS and CDR2 YYEKEE (reference sequence). The CDR3 spells CASTSQHAGGDTQYF. The CDR3 nucleotides read TGTGCCAGCACCTCCCAGCACGCGGGGGGGGATACGCAGTATTTT.

The sample holds many counts of this clonotype. The V gene is TRBV6-2 or TRBV6-3, the J gene TRBJ2-7; D unresolved. Trimming removed 0 bases at V and 0 bases at J, with 9 bases between. CDR1 and CDR2 (germline): MNHEY, SVGEGT. The CDR3 contains 15 residues. The CDR3 DNA reads TGTGCCAGCAGTTACTCCGAAGAGAGCTCCTACGAGCAGTACGTC. Translation gives CASSYSEESSYEQYV.

CDR3: CSARRVNSPLHF. The DNA of the CDR3 is TGCAGTGCCCGGCGGGTTAATTCACCCCTCCACTTT. The genes are TRBV20-1 and TRBJ1-6; D is unclear. This CDR3 comprises 12 residues. In germline, CDR1 is DFQATT, CDR2 SNEGSKA (reference sequence). Deletions cut 6 bases from V and 6 bases from J, with 9 bases between.

The table lists this clonotype with a few counts. The chain joins TRBV7-9 to TRBJ1-5; TRBD1 aligns across 7 bases. J gave up 6 bases and V 5 bases, and 10 bases lay outside the gene matches. The CDR3 has 15 residues. In germline, CDR1 is SEHNR, CDR2 FQNEAQ (reference sequence). The CDR3 DNA reads TGTGCCAGCAGCAAAGACAGGGAAGCGGGTCAGCCCCAGCATTTT. Protein sequence: CASSKDREAGQPQHF.

This clonotype came up a few times. The chain links TRBV28 to TRBJ1-2; D gene uncertain. Germline values: CDR1 MDHEN, CDR2 SYDVKM. This CDR3 contains 13 residues. Trimming cost V 2 bases and J 7 bases, with 11 bases left between them. This CDR3 reads CASSLPGRRGYTF. The CDR3 DNA sequence: TGTGCCAGCAGTTTACCGGGTCGGCGTGGCTACACCTTC.

The V and J genes are TRBV6-5 and TRBJ2-2; 9 nucleotides align to TRBD1. J gave up 8 bases and V 6 bases, and 10 bases lay outside the gene matches. Germline V CDR1 and CDR2: MNHEY, SVGAGI. This CDR3 region has 15 residues. CDR3 DNA sequence: TGTGCCAGCAGATCCGGGACAGGGATAACAGGGGAGCTGTTTTTT. Translation gives CASRSGTGITGELFF.

This clonotype was detected only a few times. This chain connects TRBV18 to TRBJ2-3; D is perhaps TRBD1 (7 bases). In germline, CDR1 is KGHSH, CDR2 LQKENI. The V end lost 3 bases, the J end lost 5 bases, and 12 bases lay between the germline ends. This CDR3 region has 14 residues. The DNA for the CDR3 is TGTGCCAGCTCACCGCCAGGGGGGCGAGATACGCAGTATTTT. It codes for CASSPPGGRDTQYF.

This clonotype was detected ten times or more. The chain joins TRBV4-3 to TRBJ1-1; no reliable D call. Germline V gives CDR1 LGHNA, CDR2 YSLEER. The CDR3 is 13 amino acids. Trimming took off 1 base at V and 12 bases at J, with 15 bases between the two ends. The chain's CDR3 is CASSQGAGLLPFF. The CDR3, as DNA: TGCGCCAGCAGCCAAGGGGCCGGCCTTCTTCCTTTCTTT.

This clonotype has a count of ten or more. The rearrangement uses TRBV15 and TRBJ2-7; D is unclear. CDR1 is LNHNV and CDR2 is YYDKDF in the germline V gene (reference sequence). This CDR3 spans 15 amino acids. The V end lost 0 bases, the J end lost 2 bases, and 11 bases lay between the germline ends. In DNA, the CDR3 is TGTGCCACCAGCAGAGATACGTTGGGTACCTACGAGCAGTACTTC. Translated, it gives CATSRDTLGTYEQYF.

This clonotype was found once. V and J are TRBV20-1 and TRBJ2-1, with TRBD2 matching over 10 bases. With V trimmed by 6 bases and J by 6 bases, 14 bases remained unmatched. This CDR3 contains 16 residues. Looked up from germline, CDR1 is DFQATT and CDR2 is SNEGSKA (reference sequence). CDR3 sequence reads: CSALGGLAGASNEQFF. The CDR3 nucleotides are TGCAGTGCCCTGGGAGGCCTAGCGGGAGCTAGCAATGAGCAGTTCTTC.

In its sample, this clonotype was seen a few times. The chain employs TRBV6-2 or TRBV6-3 and TRBJ2-1, with 7 bases matching TRBD1. The junction had 9 bases not matched to a gene; V was cut back by 6 bases and J by 7 bases. The V gene's germline CDR1 is MNHEY and CDR2 SVGEGT. This CDR3 is built from 14 residues. The CDR3 DNA sequence: TGTGCCAGCAGAGTTCAGGGGGTTTTGAATGAGCAGTTCTTC. As protein: CASRVQGVLNEQFF.

The rearrangement joins TRBV7-9 to TRBJ2-7; no clear D. Germline CDR1 is SEHNR and CDR2 is FQNEAQ (reference sequence). CDR3 length equals 14 residues. Deletions cut 7 bases from V and 4 bases from J, with 17 bases between. The DNA for the CDR3 is TGTGCCAGCACCCCCGGGTCTCGGGCTTACGAGCAGTACTTC. Its protein is CASTPGSRAYEQYF. Based on the CDR3 plus reference TRBV7-9 and TRBJ2-7, the full variable domain is DTGVSQNPRHKITKRGQNVTFRCDPISEHNRLYWYRQTLGQGPEFLTYFQNEAQLEKSRLLSDRFSAERPKGSFSTLEIQRTEQGDSAMYLCASTPGSRAYEQYFGPGTRLTVT.

There are a few counts of this clonotype. The chain links TRBV14 to TRBJ2-1, with 8 nucleotides matching TRBD1. This CDR3 has 14 residues. Trimming at V came to 2 bases and at J to 9 bases, leaving 6 bases not matched to a gene. CDR1 is SGHDN, CDR2 FVKESK, per germline. DNA for the CDR3: TGTGCCAGCAGCCAATGGACAGGGATGGGTGAGCAGTTCTTC. Its translation: CASSQWTGMGEQFF.

This chain uses TRBV4-1 with TRBJ1-2; D not certain. CDR3 length: 17 amino acids. V was trimmed by 1 base and J by 0 bases, leaving 15 bases between them. Germline V CDR1 and CDR2: MGHRA, YSYEKL. CDR3 DNA: TGCGCCAGCAGCCAAGGTCTTCTGGCATCCACTAACTATGGCTACACCTTC. Its protein is CASSQGLLASTNYGYTF.

This clonotype was seen a handful of times. V and J are TRBV6-5 and TRBJ1-4; a possible D gene is TRBD1 (6 bases). The CDR3 has 18 amino acids. Trimming shortened V by 0 bases and J by 3 bases, and 17 bases separated the two germline ends. Germline assignment: CDR1 MNHEY and CDR2 SVGAGI. CDR3 DNA sequence: TGTGCCAGCAGTTACTCACAACCTGACAGGACTTCTAATGAAAAACTGTTTTTT. Amino acid sequence: CASSYSQPDRTSNEKLFF.

There are a few counts of this clonotype. This rearrangement joins TRBV7-2 to TRBJ2-1; 7 bases agree with TRBD2. The trim removed 5 bases at V and 9 bases at J, leaving 13 bases unmatched. Germline CDR1 reads SGHTA; CDR2 reads FQGNSA. This CDR3 region has 15 residues. CDR3 in DNA: TGTGCCAGCAGCCCCGCCCCTAGCGGTGTGGGTGAGCAGTTCTTC. It yields the protein CASSPAPSGVGEQFF.

The chain employs TRBV7-3 and TRBJ2-3; no clear D. Germline assignment: CDR1 SGHTA and CDR2 FQGTGA. V was trimmed by 1 base and J by 3 bases, leaving 5 bases between them. The CDR3 loop spans 13 amino acids. The CDR3 nucleotides read TGTGCCAGCAGCTTAATAGGAACAGATACGCAGTATTTT. It specifies CASSLIGTDTQYF.

This clonotype has only a few counts. The V and J genes are TRBV2 and TRBJ2-3; the D is unclear. Germline lookup yields CDR1 SNHLY and CDR2 FYNNEI. V lost 1 base and J lost 4, with 6 bases in between. The CDR3 loop spans 13 amino acids. The CDR3 sequence is CASSEEGPDTQYF. The CDR3, as DNA: TGTGCCAGCAGTGAAGAGGGTCCAGATACGCAGTATTTT.

A few counts support this clonotype. The chain combines TRBV7-9 with TRBJ2-5; D may be TRBD2 (6 bases). This CDR3 has 16 residues. Germline CDR1 SEHNR, CDR2 FQNEAQ (reference sequence). V lost 1 base and J lost 0, with 12 bases in between. DNA for the CDR3: TGTGCCAGCAGCTTAGGGCCAGGAGGGTACCAAGAGACCCAGTACTTC. Translated, it gives CASSLGPGGYQETQYF.